This T cell receptor beta chain was sequenced in a study of T cells in Graves' hyperthyroidism and ophthalmopathy. Points from the study as a whole: Most thyroid clonotypes expanded above 0.001 appeared in blood too.

Authors of the study amplified TCR beta CDR3 regions from RNA transcripts. TCR CDR3 regions were first amplified by RT-PCR with HTBI primers. TCRdb redid the calling of the multiplex PCR reads with MiXCR, one entry per CDR3 protein. Of 340,000 or so distinct CDR3 sequences listed, around a sixth are singletons. Germline values: CDR1 SNHLY, CDR2 FYNNEI. This CDR3 is built from 12 residues. Trimming shortened V by 6 bases and J by 2 bases, and 8 bases separated the two germline ends. This clonotype was counted at least ten times. The target antigen is unknown. The chain links TRBV2 to TRBJ2-7; D gene uncertain. The TCR comes from a man aged 25 to 45 with Graves' hyperthyroidism. Sequencing was done on a sample of blood. CDR3 coding DNA: TGTGCCAGCAGCCCCACCCCCTACGAGCAGTACTTC. This sequence encodes CASSPTPYEQYF.